This T cell receptor beta chain was sequenced during a study of identical twins. On this clonotype: What it recognizes is unknown.

Trimming at V came to 6 bases and at J to 7 bases, leaving 6 bases not matched to a gene. Germline V CDR1 and CDR2: DFQATT, SNEGSKA (reference sequence). CDR3 size: 14 residues. Study results and limitations: While abundant cord blood beta clonotypes carried fewer insertions, memory repertoires showed no such pattern. Twins shared out-of-frame alpha sequences with excess low generation probability.

Template switching supplied a universal primer site; unique molecular identifiers were carried on the cDNA. TCRdb re-called the 5' RACE reads through MiXCR, storing one row per CDR3 protein. The sample has around 1.7 million distinct CDR3 sequences; under 35% are singletons. Each donor was a healthy Caucasian. The chain links TRBV20-1 to TRBJ2-1, with TRBD2 matching over 13 bases. The sequenced sample was cord blood. This clonotype was sampled from a newborn girl in good health. CDR3 DNA: TGCAGTGCGATACCGGGACTAGCGGGAAATGAGCAGTTCTTC. Translated, it gives CSAIPGLAGNEQFF.